What follows are 14 T cell receptor beta chains derived from one specimen sequenced in a study of cytomegalovirus exposure and HLA in healthy donors. TCRdb's copy holds only in-frame clones and misses some; the assay was immunoSEQ multiplex PCR. The data show just under 150,000 clones, roughly 90% seen once. The material sequenced was PBMCs. These receptors originate from a man younger than 30 in good health and CMV-seropositive.

The chain couples TRBV5-1 to TRBJ2-3; 16 bases match TRBD2. Losses at the gene ends were 7 bases for V and 3 bases for J; bases not matched to a gene: 8. The germline V gene has CDR1 SGHRS and CDR2 YFSETQ. This CDR3 is built from 17 residues. The CDR3 nucleotides read TGCGCCAGCTACGGGACTAGCGGGAGGGAGGGAACAGATACGCAGTATTTT. This translates into CASYGTSGREGTDTQYF.

The chain recombines TRBV20-1 with TRBJ2-7; maybe TRBD1 (5 bases). The CDR3 totals 11 residues. Germline loops: CDR1 DFQATT, CDR2 SNEGSKA (reference sequence). Trimming took 3 bases from V and 3 from J, leaving 6 bases between them. CDR3 nucleotide sequence: TGCAGTGCTAGGGACAACTACGAGCAGTACTTC. This codes for CSARDNYEQYF.

The chain employs TRBV19 and TRBJ1-5; D possibly corresponds to TRBD1 (5 bases). There are 15 residues in the CDR3. Germline V CDR1 and CDR2: LNHDA, SQIVND (reference sequence). V lost 4 bases, J lost 3 bases, and 13 bases lay in between. CDR3 residues: CASSKEGRVNQPQHF. The DNA of the CDR3 is TGTGCCAGTAGTAAGGAGGGGCGGGTCAATCAGCCCCAGCATTTT.

This chain joins TRBV11-3 and TRBJ2-1, with D perhaps TRBD2 (6 bases). Germline CDR1 is SGHNT and CDR2 is YENEEA. This CDR3 is built from 15 residues. The V end was cut by 5 bases, the J end by 8 bases, with 19 bases between. The CDR3 DNA is TGTGCCAGCAGCAATCAAGCGGGCTCTAGGGATGAGCAGTTCTTC. Protein product: CASSNQAGSRDEQFF.

The chain links TRBV7-9 to TRBJ1-2; 8 bases map to TRBD1. Trimming took 2 bases from V and 4 from J; bases not matched to a gene: 6. CDR1 SEHNR and CDR2 FQNEAQ come from the germline V gene (reference sequence). The CDR3 consists of 15 residues. DNA of the CDR3: TGTGCCAGCAGCTTATCAGGGGGCGCAGGCTATGGCTACACCTTC. Its translation is CASSLSGGAGYGYTF. Full variable domain (missing parts from reference TRBV7-9 and TRBJ1-2): DTGVSQNPRHKITKRGQNVTFRCDPISEHNRLYWYRQTLGQGPEFLTYFQNEAQLEKSRLLSDRFSAERPKGSFSTLEIQRTEQGDSAMYLCASSLSGGAGYGYTFGSGTRLTVV.

V is TRBV14 and J is TRBJ1-2; D perhaps matches TRBD1 (6 bases). V was shortened by 4 bases and J by 4 bases, with 7 bases between the two germline ends. Germline CDR1 is SGHDN and CDR2 is FVKESK. CDR3 size: 12 residues. The CDR3 reads CASSLGAYGYTF. CDR3 nucleotide sequence: TGTGCCAGCAGCCTGGGGGCCTATGGCTACACCTTC.

V and J are TRBV18 and TRBJ2-6, with 9 bases that match TRBD1. Germline CDR1 and CDR2: KGHSH and LQKENI. V lost 1 base and J lost 0; bases outside the gene matches: 1. The length of the CDR3 is 17 residues. This chain's CDR3 is CASSPRTGDSGANVLTF. The CDR3 DNA reads as TGTGCCAGCTCACCACGGACAGGGGACTCTGGGGCCAACGTCCTGACTTTC.

This clone was counted a few times. The V and J genes are TRBV2 and TRBJ1-2, with 7 bases that match TRBD1. CDR1 SNHLY and CDR2 FYNNEI come from the germline V gene. This CDR3 is 13 amino acids long. The V segment lost 6 bases and the J segment 6 bases; nucleotides outside the gene matches: 7. Here the CDR3 reads CASSATGRDGYTF. CDR3 DNA: TGTGCCAGCAGCGCGACAGGGCGGGATGGCTACACCTTC.

This clone was seen just once. V usage is TRBV6-5 and J usage is TRBJ1-6, with 9 bases lining up with TRBD1. Trimming cost V 10 bases and J 8 bases; bases outside gene matches: 3. Germline V gives CDR1 MNHEY, CDR2 SVGAGI. The length of the CDR3 is 12 residues. The CDR3 DNA is TGTGCCACACGGACAGGGGATTCACCCCTCCACTTT. Translated: CATRTGDSPLHF.

The chain employs TRBV6-5 and TRBJ1-1; 8 nucleotides align to TRBD1. Looked up from germline, CDR1 is MNHEY and CDR2 is SVGAGI. The CDR3 spans 14 residues. V trimming: 4 bases; J trimming: 10 bases; junction bases outside the gene matches: 11. The CDR3 DNA sequence: TGTGCCAGCAGTTCCCTGGACAGGGACAGTGCAGCTTTCTTT. It translates to CASSSLDRDSAAFF.

This chain uses TRBV5-4 with TRBJ2-3; tentatively, D is TRBD1 (6 bases). The CDR3 runs to 15 residues. The V end lost 4 bases, the J end lost 3 bases, and 15 bases lay between the germline ends. Germline V CDR1 and CDR2: SGHNT, YYREEE (reference sequence). As DNA, the CDR3 is TGTGCCAGCAGCCTGAAAGGGGGAAGTACAGATACGCAGTATTTT. Its protein is CASSLKGGSTDTQYF.

V usage is TRBV19 and J usage is TRBJ1-1; 9 bases align to TRBD1. This CDR3 region has 16 residues. Per the germline V gene, CDR1 is LNHDA and CDR2 is SQIVND (reference sequence). V trimming: 3 bases; J trimming: 11 bases; junction bases outside the gene matches: 16. Written as DNA, the CDR3 is TGTGCCAGTAGTATCAGGACAGGGGAAATGAACACTGGGGCTTTCTTT. Translated: CASSIRTGEMNTGAFF.

The rearrangement joins TRBV2 to TRBJ2-1; 10 bases align to TRBD2. Germline lookup yields CDR1 SNHLY and CDR2 FYNNEI. This CDR3 contains 14 residues. Trimming cost V 7 bases and J 6 bases; bases outside gene matches: 6. The CDR3 sequence is CASMWTSGPNEQFF. CDR3 nucleotides: TGTGCCAGCATGTGGACTAGCGGACCCAATGAGCAGTTCTTC.

This sequence joins TRBV6-5 and TRBJ1-5; D is ambiguous. The CDR3 is 15 residues long. Trimming stripped 6 bases from V and 3 bases from J, with 15 bases between. Germline V gene data show CDR1 as MNHEY and CDR2 as SVGAGI. CDR3 coding DNA: TGTGCCAGCAGGAGCTCGGGAGCCTACAATCAGCCCCAGCATTTT. Translation: CASRSSGAYNQPQHF.